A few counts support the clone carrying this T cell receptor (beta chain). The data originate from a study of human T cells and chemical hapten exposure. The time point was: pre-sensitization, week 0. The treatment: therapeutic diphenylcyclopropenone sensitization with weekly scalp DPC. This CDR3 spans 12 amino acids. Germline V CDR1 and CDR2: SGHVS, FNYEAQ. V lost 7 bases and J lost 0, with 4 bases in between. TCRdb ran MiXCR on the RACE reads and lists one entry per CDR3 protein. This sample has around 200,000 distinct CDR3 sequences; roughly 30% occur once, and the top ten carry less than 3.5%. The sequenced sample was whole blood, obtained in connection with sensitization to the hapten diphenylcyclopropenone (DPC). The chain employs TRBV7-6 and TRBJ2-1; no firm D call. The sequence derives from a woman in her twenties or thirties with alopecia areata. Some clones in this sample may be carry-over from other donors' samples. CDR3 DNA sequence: TGTGCCAGCATTAGCTCCTACAATGAGCAGTTCTTC. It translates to CASISSYNEQFF.